Included here is one TCR beta chain sequence, with context. The antigen remains undetermined. The data belong to a study of T cell repertoires in cytomegalovirus infection. Background on the study: Public signatures in TCR beta pointed to CMV infection and matching HLA type.

TCRdb reprocessed the reads with MiXCR, giving one entry per CDR3 protein. The sample yields 150,000 to 200,000 distinct CDR3 sequences, 13% to 15% seen once. CDR1 and CDR2 (germline): LGHDT, YNNKEL (reference sequence). The CDR3 contains 13 residues. V was trimmed by 2 bases and J by 7 bases, leaving 11 bases between them. Study-level results: The ex vivo response showed dominance by HLA-C-restricted CMV-specific TCR beta clonotypes. Public TCR beta family frequency separated CMV-and-HLA carriers, including in an independent cohort.

Sequencing was done on a sample of PBMCs. The sequence was collected from a human donor in good health (CMV status not recorded). Some clones in this sample may be carry-over from other donors' samples. The gene calls are TRBV3-1 and TRBJ1-1; TRBD1 is a possible D gene (5 bases). The CDR3: CASSQMSDSEAFF. The CDR3 nucleotides are TGTGCCAGCAGCCAAATGAGCGACAGTGAAGCTTTCTTT.